Described below is a single T cell receptor (beta chain) sequence and its context. Its antigen is unknown. This sample is part of a study of T cell responses to AZD1222 COVID-19 vaccine. Study observations and caveats: Baseline seropositivity characterized only six AZD1222 recipients. The donors showed a predominance of white British ancestry and of females, with possible underestimation of clonal diversity. In the spike-specific TCR repertoire, nearly half reportedly target unmutated variant regions. With two AZD1222 doses given, Spike-specific TCR breadth and depth both rose.

There are 12 residues in the CDR3. CDR1 is SNHLY, CDR2 FYNNEI, per germline. Trimming cost V 4 bases and J 3 bases, with 7 bases left between them. Repertoires were generated with immunoSEQ multiplex PCR, while TCRdb's copy carries only in-frame clones and drops some. The data contain over 120,000 clones, roughly 90% of them singletons. V and J are TRBV2 and TRBJ2-7; a possible D gene is TRBD1 (5 bases). Source: peripheral blood, taken 28 days after the second dose of the MenACWY control vaccine. This TCR was recovered from an adult who received the MenACWY meningococcal vaccine as a control. The CDR3 spells CASSVQGYEQYF. The CDR3 DNA reads TGTGCCAGCAGTGTCCAGGGCTACGAGCAGTACTTC. Full variable domain (missing parts from reference TRBV2 and TRBJ2-7): EPEVTQTPSHQVTQMGQEVILRCVPISNHLYFYWYRQILGQKVEFLVSFYNNEISEKSEIFDDQFSVERPDGSNFTLKIRSTKLEDSAMYFCASSVQGYEQYFGPGTRLTVT.